Sequencing of this T cell receptor (beta chain) was carried out in a study of cytotoxic CD8 clonotypes in ibrutinib-treated CLL. Overall study context: When averaged across all of the samples, the counts came to around 260,000 productive templates and about 100,000 productive rearrangements.

The intended depth for sequencing was 1 in 200,000 to 1 in 1 million T cells. Assay used: immunoSEQ multiplex PCR; TCRdb lists only in-frame clones, some missing. The sample includes 250,000 to 350,000 clones, less than 85% seen only once; the top ten take around 5.3%. This clone was seen more than once but under ten times. Germline CDR1 and CDR2: SNHLY and FYNNEI. The trim removed 11 bases at V and 6 bases at J, leaving 7 bases unmatched. The CDR3 loop spans 11 amino acids. The sample was PBMCs, taken at disease progression, from a patient treated with ibrutinib. V and J are TRBV2 and TRBJ2-7, with 7 bases fitting TRBD2. The sequence came from a human donor with chronic lymphocytic leukemia. The chain's CDR3 is CAGRSGIEQYF. CDR3 coding DNA: TGTGCCGGCCGGAGCGGGATCGAGCAGTACTTC. The variable domain in full, completed from reference TRBV2 and TRBJ2-7, reads EPEVTQTPSHQVTQMGQEVILRCVPISNHLYFYWYRQILGQKVEFLVSFYNNEISEKSEIFDDQFSVERPDGSNFTLKIRSTKLEDSAMYFCAGRSGIEQYFGPGTRLTVT.